This T cell receptor beta chain came from a study of cytomegalovirus exposure and HLA in healthy donors. Findings of the study overall: A prior analysis recorded that most TCR beta V segments were productive about 87% or about 30% of the time.

Primers for the PCR totalled 60 Vbeta and 13 Jbeta. This table comes from immunoSEQ multiplex PCR, and its TCRdb copy is limited to in-frame clones, with some not included. Of some 170,000 clones listed, around four fifths are singletons. Comments on this clone: Its antigen is still unknown.

Trimming shortened V by 3 bases and J by 8 bases, and 14 bases separated the two germline ends. The CDR3 is made up of 15 amino acids. The V gene's germline CDR1 is MNHEY and CDR2 SMNVEV (reference sequence). This TCR came from a young woman in good health and CMV-seronegative. Material for sequencing was PBMCs. This chain links TRBV27 with TRBJ1-6; a possible D gene is TRBD1 (6 bases). The CDR3 sequence: CASSFYGQLDSPLHF. CDR3 coding DNA: TGTGCCAGCAGTTTTTACGGACAGCTTGATTCACCCCTCCACTTT.